A single sample gave rise to the 30 T cell receptor beta chains below, sequenced in a study of cytomegalovirus exposure and HLA in healthy donors. Use of 60 Vbeta and 13 Jbeta primers characterized the PCR. Only in-frame clones appear in the TCRdb table, and some are missing; sequencing was by immunoSEQ multiplex PCR. The sample holds 130,000 to 150,000 clones, around 84% seen once. The material sequenced was PBMCs. The receptors originated from a man aged 35-49 years in good health and CMV-seropositive.

The rearrangement links TRBV15 to TRBJ2-7; TRBD1 aligns across 12 bases. This CDR3 is 15 amino acids long. Trimming cost V 4 bases and J 4 bases; bases outside gene matches: 5. Germline CDR1 is LNHNV and CDR2 is YYDKDF (reference sequence). The CDR3 spells CATSKGTGGRYEQYF. CDR3 bases: TGTGCCACCAGCAAAGGGACAGGGGGCCGTTACGAGCAGTACTTC.

This sequence joins TRBV29-1 and TRBJ1-5, with unresolved D. CDR1 and CDR2 from the germline V gene are SQVTM and ANQGSEA. This CDR3 is built from 13 residues. Trimming took 4 bases from V and 7 from J, leaving 14 bases between them. CDR3 residues: CSVVEGVGQPQHF. In DNA, the CDR3 is TGCAGCGTTGTGGAGGGAGTCGGACAGCCCCAGCATTTT.

This sequence joins TRBV6-5 and TRBJ1-3, with 9 bases fitting TRBD1. The V gene's germline CDR1 is MNHEY and CDR2 SVGAGI. The CDR3 extends over 13 amino acids. V trimming: 6 bases; J trimming: 8 bases; junction bases outside the gene matches: 5. The CDR3 bases are TGTGCCAGCAGAAGGGACAGGGCGGACACCATATATTTT. Protein sequence: CASRRDRADTIYF.

The chain combines TRBV10-3 with TRBJ2-1, with TRBD2 identical over 10 bases. CDR1 ENHRY and CDR2 SYGVKD come from the germline V gene. V shed 2 bases, J shed 7 bases, and the junction held 5 bases outside the gene matches. The CDR3 contains 15 residues. DNA for the CDR3: TGTGCCATCAGTGAGACTAGCGGGACGGGGAATGAGCAGTTCTTC. Translating gives CAISETSGTGNEQFF.

This clone was observed a few times. CDR3 nucleotides: TGTGCCACCTCCCGGGACTGGGGTGAAAAACTGTTTTTT. This codes for CATSRDWGEKLFF. The rearrangement joins TRBV2 to TRBJ1-4; D is perhaps TRBD1 (5 bases). V was shortened by 10 bases and J by 7 bases, with 16 bases between the two germline ends. This CDR3 contains 13 residues. The V gene's germline CDR1 is SNHLY and CDR2 FYNNEI. Looking up the rest from reference TRBV2 and TRBJ1-4 gives the full variable domain: EPEVTQTPSHQVTQMGQEVILRCVPISNHLYFYWYRQILGQKVEFLVSFYNNEISEKSEIFDDQFSVERPDGSNFTLKIRSTKLEDSAMYFCATSRDWGEKLFFGSGTQLSVL.

The chain links TRBV5-1 to TRBJ2-3; weak D call: TRBD2 (6 bases). This CDR3 is built from 16 residues. The V gene lost 0 bases and the J gene lost 0 bases, with 11 bases spanning the gap. Germline V gene sequence: CDR1 SGHRS, CDR2 YFSETQ. CDR3 nucleotide sequence: TGCGCCAGCAGCTTGGTGGCGGGACTTAGCACAGATACGCAGTATTTT. As protein: CASSLVAGLSTDTQYF.

The chain combines TRBV7-3 with TRBJ1-2; 7 bases fit TRBD1. Germline V gives CDR1 SGHTA, CDR2 FQGTGA. V was clipped by 5 bases and J by 2 bases; unmatched bases: 5. The CDR3 loop spans 14 amino acids. CDR3 sequence (DNA): TGTGCCAGCAGCCCCCAACAGGGGAACTATGGCTACACCTTC. It translates to CASSPQQGNYGYTF. Drawing the rest from reference TRBV7-3 and TRBJ1-2, the complete variable domain is GAGVSQTPSNKVTEKGKYVELRCDPISGHTALYWYRQSLGQGPEFLIYFQGTGAADDSGLPNDRFFAVRPEGSVSTLKIQRTERGDSAVYLCASSPQQGNYGYTFGSGTRLTVV.

Concerning this clone: The junction does not match germline at one end; this may be a read error. The chain couples TRBV2 to TRBJ2-5; 10 bases are a match to TRBD2. Germline V CDR1 and CDR2: SNHLY, FYNNEI. The CDR3 totals 16 residues. The CDR3 nucleotides are TGTGCCAGCAGGGAAGGACTAGCGGCGGCCAAAGAGACCCAGTACTTC. This translates into CASREGLAAAKETQYF.

CDR3 in DNA: TGTGCCAGCAGCTTCGGGGGGTCGGCGTGGACCCAGTACTTC. Residues: CASSFGGSAWTQYF. The rearrangement links TRBV5-8 to TRBJ2-5, with TRBD2 matching over 7 bases. Per germline, CDR1 SGHTS and CDR2 YDEGEE. CDR3 length: 14 amino acids. V was clipped by 2 bases and J by 7 bases; unmatched bases: 8.

The chain couples TRBV11-2 to TRBJ2-3; a possible D gene is TRBD1 (6 bases). Trimming pared 0 bases from V and 2 bases from J, leaving 15 bases between. The CDR3 extends over 17 amino acids. The germline V gene encodes CDR1 SGHAT and CDR2 FQNNGV. The CDR3 spells CASSLDQQGRNTDTQYF. DNA of the CDR3: TGTGCCAGCAGCTTAGATCAACAGGGCAGGAACACAGATACGCAGTATTTT.

In nucleotides, the CDR3 is TGTGCCAGCAGTTTATCTCTAAGGGGAGAGACCCAGTACTTC. It is translated as CASSLSLRGETQYF. The rearrangement joins TRBV27 to TRBJ2-5, with a possible D match to TRBD1 (5 bases). Germline values: CDR1 MNHEY, CDR2 SMNVEV (reference sequence). The CDR3 is 14 amino acids. Trimming left V 0 bases short and J 4 bases short, with 9 bases between.

The rearrangement links TRBV2 to TRBJ1-1; D uncertain. CDR3 size: 15 residues. From germline, CDR1 is SNHLY and CDR2 FYNNEI. The V and J ends lost 3 bases and 3 bases respectively, with 14 bases between them. The CDR3 DNA follows: TGTGCCAGCAGTGATACTAAGGAGTGGTACACTGAAGCTTTCTTT. Protein sequence: CASSDTKEWYTEAFF.

This clone showed up just a few times. The chain links TRBV19 to TRBJ1-1; 9 nucleotides align to TRBD1. With 5 bases clipped from V and 2 bases from J, the junction kept 9 bases outside the gene matches. Germline lookup yields CDR1 LNHDA and CDR2 SQIVND (reference sequence). The CDR3 contains 16 residues. The CDR3 spells CASSPALGQGNTEAFF. In DNA, the CDR3 is TGTGCCAGTAGTCCCGCATTGGGACAGGGTAACACTGAAGCTTTCTTT.

This clone was picked up a small number of times. This chain joins TRBV30 and TRBJ2-7; possible D gene TRBD1, 6 bases. The CDR3 is made up of 14 amino acids. Germline V lookup: CDR1 GTSNPN, CDR2 SVGIG (reference sequence). V gave up 4 bases and J gave up 2 bases, with 15 bases separating them. CDR3 nucleotides: TGTGCCTGGAAGAAGGACAGTCTCGCCTACGAGCAGTACTTC. This translates into CAWKKDSLAYEQYF.

The chain carries TRBV27 and TRBJ1-4; 10 bases are shared with TRBD1. Per the germline V gene, CDR1 is MNHEY and CDR2 is SMNVEV (reference sequence). J gave up 8 bases and V 2 bases, and 5 bases lay outside the gene matches. The CDR3 runs to 15 residues. The CDR3 loop reads CASSLTTGGVEKLFF. The DNA of the CDR3 is TGTGCCAGCAGTTTAACGACAGGGGGCGTCGAAAAACTGTTTTTT.

The V gene is TRBV29-1, the J gene TRBJ2-2; TRBD1 is a possible D gene (5 bases). CDR3 length equals 12 residues. Trimming removed 6 bases at V and 3 bases at J, with 8 bases between. Germline lookup yields CDR1 SQVTM and CDR2 ANQGSEA. In DNA form, the CDR3 reads TGCAGCGTGGTACAGGACACCGGGGAGCTGTTTTTT. Translating gives CSVVQDTGELFF.

This chain uses TRBV30 with TRBJ2-4; D gene ambiguous. The CDR3 is 11 amino acids. CDR1 GTSNPN and CDR2 SVGIG come from the germline V gene (reference sequence). The V end lost 2 bases, the J end lost 6 bases, and 5 bases lay between the germline ends. In DNA, the CDR3 is TGTGCCTGGAGTAAGCCAAACATTCAGTACTTC. Translating gives CAWSKPNIQYF. Drawing the rest from reference TRBV30 and TRBJ2-4, the complete variable domain is SQTIHQWPATLVQPVGSPLSLECTVEGTSNPNLYWYRQAAGRGLQLLFYSVGIGQISSEVPQNLSASRPQDRQFILSSKKLLLSDSGFYLCAWSKPNIQYFGAGTRLSVL.

As regards this clone: This sample also contains other DNA sequences that code for the same CDR3. J is TRBJ2-7 and V is TRBV27; TRBD1 matches at 7 bases. There are 14 residues in the CDR3. J was trimmed by 1 base and V by 5 bases; bases with no gene match: 5. Germline CDR1 is MNHEY and CDR2 is SMNVEV (reference sequence). The CDR3 bases are TGTGCCAGCAGTCCCGGGACAGAATCCTACGAGCAGTACTTC. Translated: CASSPGTESYEQYF.

The V call is TRBV28, the J call TRBJ2-3; no definite D call. Trimming pared 10 bases from V and 5 bases from J, leaving 16 bases between. This CDR3 contains 13 residues. Germline V CDR1 and CDR2: MDHEN, SYDVKM. CDR3 bases: TGTGCCACCGCCACCAGCTCGGGAGATACGCAGTATTTT. As protein: CATATSSGDTQYF. The full variable domain, rest sourced from reference TRBV28 and TRBJ2-3, is DVKVTQSSRYLVKRTGEKVFLECVQDMDHENMFWYRQDPGLGLRLIYFSYDVKMKEKGDIPEGYSVSREKKERFSLILESASTNQTSMYLCATATSSGDTQYFGPGTRLTVL.

This chain connects TRBV10-3 to TRBJ1-5; TRBD1 is a possible D gene (6 bases). The CDR3 covers 13 residues. Trimming stripped 4 bases from V and 4 bases from J, with 8 bases between. Germline values: CDR1 ENHRY, CDR2 SYGVKD. The CDR3 DNA sequence: TGTGCCATCAGTGGACAGGATAATCAGCCCCAGCATTTT. Protein sequence: CAISGQDNQPQHF.

The chain recombines TRBV5-1 with TRBJ1-2; TRBD1 aligns across 7 bases. Per germline, CDR1 SGHRS and CDR2 YFSETQ. This CDR3 is built from 15 residues. Trimming took 0 bases from V and 4 from J; bases not matched to a gene: 6. The CDR3 loop is CASSLETGTFYGYTF. CDR3 in DNA: TGCGCCAGCAGCTTGGAGACAGGGACCTTCTATGGCTACACCTTC.

The V gene is TRBV6-5, the J gene TRBJ2-2; 9 nucleotides agree with TRBD1. This CDR3 has 15 amino acids. V lost 6 bases to trimming and J lost 3 bases; unmatched junction nucleotides: 5. Looked up from germline, CDR1 is MNHEY and CDR2 is SVGAGI. CDR3 amino acids: CASRLDRGDTGELFF. CDR3 coding DNA: TGTGCCAGCAGACTGGACAGGGGCGACACCGGGGAGCTGTTTTTT.

The chain combines TRBV5-1 with TRBJ2-5; 12 bases line up with TRBD2. From germline, CDR1 is SGHRS and CDR2 YFSETQ. Unmatched junction bases numbered 10, after V lost 5 bases and J lost 5 bases. The CDR3 spans 16 residues. Here the CDR3 DNA reads TGCGCCAGCAGTTCTAGCGGGAGGGCCCTCGGGGAGACCCAGTACTTC. It codes for CASSSSGRALGETQYF.

The chain is built from TRBV6-5 and TRBJ1-2, with no clear D. The germline V gene encodes CDR1 MNHEY and CDR2 SVGAGI. The V end was cut by 6 bases, the J end by 8 bases, with 19 bases between. The CDR3 runs 14 residues. Written as DNA, the CDR3 is TGTGCCAGCAGCCAAAGAGAATCTGAGAGGGGCTACACCTTC. Residues: CASSQRESERGYTF.

The genes are TRBV5-4 and TRBJ1-2; the match to TRBD1 covers 8 bases. Germline-derived CDR1 and CDR2 are SGHNT and YYREEE (reference sequence). The CDR3 spans 14 residues. V gave up 6 bases and J gave up 5 bases; unmatched junction bases: 9. The CDR3: CASTLDREVYGYTF. DNA for the CDR3: TGTGCCAGCACCCTGGACAGGGAGGTTTATGGCTACACCTTC.

This clone occurred a few times. The J gene is TRBJ2-3, the V gene TRBV19, with 8 bases matching TRBD2. Germline trimming cut 5 bases from V and 3 bases from J; bases unmatched to any gene: 7. The germline CDR1 and CDR2 sequences are LNHDA and SQIVND (reference sequence). The CDR3 contains 15 residues. DNA of the CDR3: TGTGCCAGTAGTTTGACTAGCGCGAAAACAGATACGCAGTATTTT. This encodes CASSLTSAKTDTQYF.

V usage is TRBV9 and J usage is TRBJ2-5, with D possibly being TRBD2 (7 bases). This CDR3 region has 18 residues. The germline V gene has CDR1 SGDLS and CDR2 YYNGEE. V was cut by 4 bases and J by 2 bases, with 24 bases left in between. CDR3: CASSPRGTTRALQETQYF. The CDR3 coding sequence is TGTGCCAGCAGCCCAAGGGGGACTACTAGGGCGCTACAAGAGACCCAGTACTTC.

V is TRBV5-1 and J is TRBJ2-1, with TRBD2 matching 14 bases. J gave up 5 bases and V 1 base, and 5 bases lay outside the gene matches. Germline CDR1 and CDR2: SGHRS and YFSETQ. The CDR3 totals 17 residues. The CDR3 nucleotides read TGCGCCAGCAGCTTGATACCGGGACTAGCGGGAGACAATGAGCAGTTCTTC. It encodes CASSLIPGLAGDNEQFF.

V gene TRBV28 combines with J gene TRBJ2-7, with a weak D call TRBD1 (6 bases). CDR1 MDHEN and CDR2 SYDVKM come from the germline V gene. The V end was cut by 4 bases, the J end by 3 bases, with 13 bases between. The CDR3 covers 14 residues. CDR3: CASSSHGQFYEQYF. The CDR3 coding sequence is TGTGCCAGCAGTTCCCACGGACAGTTCTACGAGCAGTACTTC.

This sequence joins TRBV10-3 and TRBJ2-5; 7 bases fit TRBD1. The J call may be incorrect, as the DNA end agrees better with TRBJ2-7. CDR3 size: 16 residues. Germline V gene sequence: CDR1 ENHRY, CDR2 SYGVKD. As DNA, the CDR3 is TGTGCCATCAGTGACCCCGGGGAGACAGGGAAGTACGAGCAGTACTTC. Its translation is CAISDPGETGKYEQYF.